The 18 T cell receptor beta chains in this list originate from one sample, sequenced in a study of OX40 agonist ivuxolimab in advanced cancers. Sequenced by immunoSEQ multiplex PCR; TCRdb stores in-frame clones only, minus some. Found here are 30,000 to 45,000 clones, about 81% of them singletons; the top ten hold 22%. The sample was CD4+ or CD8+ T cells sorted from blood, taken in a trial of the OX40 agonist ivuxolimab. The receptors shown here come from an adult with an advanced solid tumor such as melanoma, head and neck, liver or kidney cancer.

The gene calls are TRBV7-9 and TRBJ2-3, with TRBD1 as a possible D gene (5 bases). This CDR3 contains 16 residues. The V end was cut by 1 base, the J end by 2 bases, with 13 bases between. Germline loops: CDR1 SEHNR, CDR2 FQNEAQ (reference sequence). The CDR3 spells CASSLGGRGPTDTQYF. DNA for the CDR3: TGTGCCAGCAGCTTAGGTGGAAGGGGCCCCACAGATACGCAGTATTTT. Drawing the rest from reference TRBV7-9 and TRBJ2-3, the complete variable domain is DTGVSQNPRHKITKRGQNVTFRCDPISEHNRLYWYRQTLGQGPEFLTYFQNEAQLEKSRLLSDRFSAERPKGSFSTLEIQRTEQGDSAMYLCASSLGGRGPTDTQYFGPGTRLTVL.

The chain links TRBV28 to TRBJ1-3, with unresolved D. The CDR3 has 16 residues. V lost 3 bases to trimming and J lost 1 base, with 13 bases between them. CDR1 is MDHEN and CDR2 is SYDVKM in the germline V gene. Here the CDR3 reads CASSLLGMQSGNTIYF. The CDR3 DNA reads TGTGCCAGCAGTTTGTTGGGTATGCAGTCTGGAAACACCATATATTTT.

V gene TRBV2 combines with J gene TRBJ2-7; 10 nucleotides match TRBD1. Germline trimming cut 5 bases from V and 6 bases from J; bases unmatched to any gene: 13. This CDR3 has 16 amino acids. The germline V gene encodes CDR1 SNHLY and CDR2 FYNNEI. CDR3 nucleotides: TGTGCCAGCAGTTCAAGACCGGGACAGGGGCACATCGAGCAGTACTTC. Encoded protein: CASSSRPGQGHIEQYF. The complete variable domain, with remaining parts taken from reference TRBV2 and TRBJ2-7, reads EPEVTQTPSHQVTQMGQEVILRCVPISNHLYFYWYRQILGQKVEFLVSFYNNEISEKSEIFDDQFSVERPDGSNFTLKIRSTKLEDSAMYFCASSSRPGQGHIEQYFGPGTRLTVT.

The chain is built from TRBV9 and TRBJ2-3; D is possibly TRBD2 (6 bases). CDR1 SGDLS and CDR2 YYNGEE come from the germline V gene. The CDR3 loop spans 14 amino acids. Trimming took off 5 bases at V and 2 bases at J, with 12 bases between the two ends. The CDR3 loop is CASRGDSSTDTQYF. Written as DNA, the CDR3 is TGTGCCAGCAGGGGGGACTCATCCACAGATACGCAGTATTTT. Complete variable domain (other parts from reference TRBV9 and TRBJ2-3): DSGVTQTPKHLITATGQRVTLRCSPRSGDLSVYWYQQSLDQGLQFLIQYYNGEERAKGNILERFSAQQFPDLHSELNLSSLELGDSALYFCASRGDSSTDTQYFGPGTRLTVL.

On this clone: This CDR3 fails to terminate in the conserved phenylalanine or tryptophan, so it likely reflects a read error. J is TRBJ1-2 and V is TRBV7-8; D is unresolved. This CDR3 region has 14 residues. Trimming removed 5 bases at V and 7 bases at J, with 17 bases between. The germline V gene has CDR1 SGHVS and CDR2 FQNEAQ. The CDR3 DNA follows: TGTGCCAGCAGCCCAACAAGAATAACAGTTGGCTACACCCTC. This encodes CASSPTRITVGYTL.

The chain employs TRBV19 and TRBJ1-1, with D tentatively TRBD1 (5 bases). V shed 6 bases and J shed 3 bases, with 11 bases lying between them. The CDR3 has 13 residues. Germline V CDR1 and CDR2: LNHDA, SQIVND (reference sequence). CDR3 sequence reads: CASSSQGDTEAFF. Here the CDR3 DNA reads TGTGCCAGTAGCTCCCAGGGCGACACTGAAGCTTTCTTT.

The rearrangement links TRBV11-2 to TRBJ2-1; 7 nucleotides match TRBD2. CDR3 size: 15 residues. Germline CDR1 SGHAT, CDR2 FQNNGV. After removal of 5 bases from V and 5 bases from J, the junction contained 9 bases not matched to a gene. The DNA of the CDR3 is TGTGCCAGCAGCCAACAGCGGGATCTCCACAATGAGCAGTTCTTC. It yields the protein CASSQQRDLHNEQFF.

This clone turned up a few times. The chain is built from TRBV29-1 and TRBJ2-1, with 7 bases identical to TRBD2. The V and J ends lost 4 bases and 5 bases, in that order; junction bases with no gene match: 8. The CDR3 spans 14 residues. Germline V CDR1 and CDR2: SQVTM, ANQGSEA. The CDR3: CSVGRGTANNEQFF. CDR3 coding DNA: TGCAGCGTTGGGCGGGGGACGGCCAACAATGAGCAGTTCTTC.

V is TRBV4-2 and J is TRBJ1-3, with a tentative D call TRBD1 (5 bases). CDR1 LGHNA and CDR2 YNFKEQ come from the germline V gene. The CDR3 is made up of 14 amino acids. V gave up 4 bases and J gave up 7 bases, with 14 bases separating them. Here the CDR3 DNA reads TGTGCCAGCAGCCTCACAGGTTCCCAGAACACCATATATTTT. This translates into CASSLTGSQNTIYF.

The CDR3 DNA sequence: TGTGCCAGCAGCTTTCAGGGGGTAACTGAAGCTTTCTTT. As protein: CASSFQGVTEAFF. The V call is TRBV7-3, the J call TRBJ1-1, with 7 nucleotides matching TRBD1. Germline assignment: CDR1 SGHTA and CDR2 FQGTGA. With 3 bases clipped from V and 5 bases from J, the junction kept 3 bases outside the gene matches. The length of the CDR3 is 13 residues.

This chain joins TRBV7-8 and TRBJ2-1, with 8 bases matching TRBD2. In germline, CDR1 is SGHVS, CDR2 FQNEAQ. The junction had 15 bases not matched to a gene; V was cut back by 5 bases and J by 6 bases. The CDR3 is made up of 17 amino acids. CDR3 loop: CASSPIQIAGTVNEQFF. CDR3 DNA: TGTGCCAGCAGCCCGATTCAGATAGCGGGAACTGTCAATGAGCAGTTCTTC.

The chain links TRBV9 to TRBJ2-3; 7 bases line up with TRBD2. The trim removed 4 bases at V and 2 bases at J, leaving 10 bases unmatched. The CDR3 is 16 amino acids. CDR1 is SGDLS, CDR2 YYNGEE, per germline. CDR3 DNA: TGTGCCAGCAGCAAAAGGGCGGGGGATTACACAGATACGCAGTATTTT. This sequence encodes CASSKRAGDYTDTQYF.

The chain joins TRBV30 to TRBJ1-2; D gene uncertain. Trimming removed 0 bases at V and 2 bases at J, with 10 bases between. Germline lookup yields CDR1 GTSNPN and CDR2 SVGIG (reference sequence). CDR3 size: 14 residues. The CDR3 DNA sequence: TGTGCCTGGAGTGTACTGGGTCCCAACTATGGCTACACCTTC. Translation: CAWSVLGPNYGYTF.

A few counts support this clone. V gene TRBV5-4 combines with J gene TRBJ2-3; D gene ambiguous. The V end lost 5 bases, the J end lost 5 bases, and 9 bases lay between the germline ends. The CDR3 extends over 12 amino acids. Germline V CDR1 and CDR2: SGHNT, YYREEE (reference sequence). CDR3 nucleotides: TGTGCCAGCAGTGACTGGGTAGATACGCAGTATTTT. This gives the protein CASSDWVDTQYF.

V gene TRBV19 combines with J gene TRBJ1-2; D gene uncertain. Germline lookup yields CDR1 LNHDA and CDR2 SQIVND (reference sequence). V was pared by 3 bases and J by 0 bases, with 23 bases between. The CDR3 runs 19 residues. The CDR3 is CASSIMTWSSSVPNYGYTF. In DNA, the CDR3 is TGTGCCAGTAGTATTATGACGTGGTCGTCGTCCGTACCTAACTATGGCTACACCTTC.

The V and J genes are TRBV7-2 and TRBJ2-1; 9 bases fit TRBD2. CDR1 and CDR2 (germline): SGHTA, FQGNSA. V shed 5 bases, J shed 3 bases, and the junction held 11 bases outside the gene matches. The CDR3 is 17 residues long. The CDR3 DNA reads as TGTGCCAGCAGCGGTGAGTTGCGGGGGGGCCGCTACAATGAGCAGTTCTTC. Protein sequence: CASSGELRGGRYNEQFF. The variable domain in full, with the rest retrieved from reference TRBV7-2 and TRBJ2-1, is GAGVSQSPSNKVTEKGKDVELRCDPISGHTALYWYRQSLGQGLEFLIYFQGNSAPDKSGLPSDRFSAERTGGSVSTLTIQRTQQEDSAVYLCASSGELRGGRYNEQFFGPGTRLTVL.

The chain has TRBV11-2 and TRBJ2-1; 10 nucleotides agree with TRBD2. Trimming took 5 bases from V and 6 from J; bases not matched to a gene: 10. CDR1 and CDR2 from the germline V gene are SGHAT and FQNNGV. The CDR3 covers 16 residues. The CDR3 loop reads CASSPAAGTSVNEQFF. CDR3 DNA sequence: TGTGCCAGCAGCCCCGCCGCCGGGACTAGCGTCAATGAGCAGTTCTTC.

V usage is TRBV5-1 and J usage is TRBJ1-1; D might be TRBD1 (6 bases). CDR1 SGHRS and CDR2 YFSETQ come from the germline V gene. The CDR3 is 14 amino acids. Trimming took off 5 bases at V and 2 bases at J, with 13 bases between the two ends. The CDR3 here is CASRGARINTEAFF. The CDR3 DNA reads TGCGCCAGCAGGGGGGCTAGGATAAACACTGAAGCTTTCTTT.